This T cell receptor (beta chain) was captured in a study of tumor-infiltrating lymphocytes in localized non-small cell lung cancer. The repertoire was sequenced with immunoSEQ multiplex PCR; TCRdb's copy has only in-frame clones and lacks some. This sample yields approximately 12,000 clones, of which about 66% are seen a single time; 7% to 8% belongs to the top ten. Sequenced sample: lung tumor tissue. The origin of this receptor is a human donor with non-small cell lung cancer.

CDR3 region: CASSLQGTQETQYF. The CDR3 nucleotides are TGTGCCAGCAGCTTGCAAGGAACCCAAGAGACCCAGTACTTC. This sequence joins TRBV5-4 and TRBJ2-5; D uncertain. V lost 1 base to trimming and J lost 1 base, with 8 bases between them. The CDR3 has 14 residues. Germline V CDR1 and CDR2: SGHNT, YYREEE (reference sequence). The entire variable domain, with the rest obtained from reference TRBV5-4 and TRBJ2-5, is as follows: ETGVTQSPTHLIKTRGQQVTLRCSSQSGHNTVSWYQQALGQGPQFIFQYYREEENGRGNFPPRFSGLQFPNYSSELNVNALELDDSALYLCASSLQGTQETQYFGPGTRLLVL.